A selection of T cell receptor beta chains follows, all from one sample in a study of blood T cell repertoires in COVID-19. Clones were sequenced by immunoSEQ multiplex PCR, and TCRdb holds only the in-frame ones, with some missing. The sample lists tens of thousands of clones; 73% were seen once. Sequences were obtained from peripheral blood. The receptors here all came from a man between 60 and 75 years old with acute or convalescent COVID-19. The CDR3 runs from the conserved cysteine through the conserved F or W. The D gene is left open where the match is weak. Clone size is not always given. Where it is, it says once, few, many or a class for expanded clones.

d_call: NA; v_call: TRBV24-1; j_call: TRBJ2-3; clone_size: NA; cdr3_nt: TGTGCCACCAGTGGCTACCGGGAGACAGATACGCAGTATTTT; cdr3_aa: CATSGYRETDTQYF
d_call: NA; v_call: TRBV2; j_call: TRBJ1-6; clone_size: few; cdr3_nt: TGTGCCAGCAGTGGAGACTATAATTCACCCCTCCACTTT; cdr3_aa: CASSGDYNSPLHF
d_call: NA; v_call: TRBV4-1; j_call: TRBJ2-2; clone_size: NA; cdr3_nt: TGCGCCAGCAGCCCCGCCGGGGGCACCGGGGAGCTGTTTTTT; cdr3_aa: CASSPAGGTGELFF
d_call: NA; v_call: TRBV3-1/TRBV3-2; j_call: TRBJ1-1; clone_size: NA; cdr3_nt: TGTGCCAGCAGCCAAAGGGAGCCGGCCACTGAAGCTTTCTTT; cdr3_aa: CASSQREPATEAFF
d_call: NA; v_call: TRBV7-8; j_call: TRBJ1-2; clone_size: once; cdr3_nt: TGTGCCAGCAGTCCAAGCGGTACCTATGGCTACACCTTC; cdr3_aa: CASSPSGTYGYTF
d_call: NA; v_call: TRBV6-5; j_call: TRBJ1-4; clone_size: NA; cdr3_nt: TGTGCCACCCAATACGGTGATATAGAAAAACTGTTTTTT; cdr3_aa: CATQYGDIEKLFF
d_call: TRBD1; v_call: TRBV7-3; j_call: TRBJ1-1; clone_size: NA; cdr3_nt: TGTGCCAGCAGCTTAAATACAGGGGGCATTTCTGAAGCTTTCTTT; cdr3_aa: CASSLNTGGISEAFF
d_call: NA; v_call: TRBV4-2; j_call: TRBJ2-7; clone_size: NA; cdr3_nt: TGTGCCAGCAGCCAAGAGGTCTCCGGGGCGGGAAATAACTACGAGCAGTACTTC; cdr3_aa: CASSQEVSGAGNNYEQYF
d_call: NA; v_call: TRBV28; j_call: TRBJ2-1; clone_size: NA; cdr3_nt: TGTGCCAGCAGTGGAGAAGCGCGCAGCCCGTTCTTC; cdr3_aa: CASSGEARSPFF
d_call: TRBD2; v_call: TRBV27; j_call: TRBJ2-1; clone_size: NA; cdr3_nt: TGTGCCAGCAGTCCAAGGACTAGCGAAAACTCCTACAATGAGCAGTTCTTC; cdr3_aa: CASSPRTSENSYNEQFF
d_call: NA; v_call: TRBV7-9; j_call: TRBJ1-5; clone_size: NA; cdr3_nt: TGTGCCAGCAGCGCCGGTCAGGGAAGCAATCAGCCCCAGCATTTT; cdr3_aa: CASSAGQGSNQPQHF
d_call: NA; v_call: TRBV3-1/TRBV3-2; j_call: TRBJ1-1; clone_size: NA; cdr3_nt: TGTGCCAGCAGTCTGAGGGTGAACACTGAAGCTTTCTTT; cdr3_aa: CASSLRVNTEAFF
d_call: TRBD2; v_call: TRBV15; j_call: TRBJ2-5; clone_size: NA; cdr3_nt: TGTGCCACCAGCGTGCTCCCGGGGGGGGAGACCCAGTACTTC; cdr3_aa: CATSVLPGGETQYF
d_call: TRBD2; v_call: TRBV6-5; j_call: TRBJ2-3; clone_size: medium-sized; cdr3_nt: TGTGCCAGCAGGTCGGGACTAGCGGGCACAGATACGCAGTATTTT; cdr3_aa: CASRSGLAGTDTQYF
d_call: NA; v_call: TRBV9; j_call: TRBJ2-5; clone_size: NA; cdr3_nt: TGTGCCAGCAGCGTAGGGGCCTATAGACAAGAGACCCAGTACTTC; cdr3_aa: CASSVGAYRQETQYF
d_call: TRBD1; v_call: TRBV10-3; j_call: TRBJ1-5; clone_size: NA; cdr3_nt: TGTGCCACCCGGGACAGGGGCCCCCAGCCCCAGCATTTT; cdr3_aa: CATRDRGPQPQHF
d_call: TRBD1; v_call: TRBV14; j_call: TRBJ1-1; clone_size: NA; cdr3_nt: TGTGCCAGCAGCCAAGCCACCGGGACAGTTTATTATGCTGAAGCTTTCTTT; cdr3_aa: CASSQATGTVYYAEAFF
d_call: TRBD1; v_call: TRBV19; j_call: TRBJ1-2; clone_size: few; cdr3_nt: TGTGCCAGTAGTACGCGGGACAGGGGAAGCTATGGCTACACCTTC; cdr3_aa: CASSTRDRGSYGYTF
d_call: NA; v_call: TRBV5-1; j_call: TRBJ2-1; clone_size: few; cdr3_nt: TGCGCCAGCAGCTCGGAGGGGTTCAATGAGCAGTTCTTC; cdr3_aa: CASSSEGFNEQFF
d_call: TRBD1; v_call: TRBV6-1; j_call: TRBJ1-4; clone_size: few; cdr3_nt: TGTGCCAGCAGTGGAGGAACAGGGGGCCCCTCAACTAATGAAAAACTGTTTTTT; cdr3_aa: CASSGGTGGPSTNEKLFF
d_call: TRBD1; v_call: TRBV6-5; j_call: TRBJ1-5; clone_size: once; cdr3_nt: TGTGCCAGCAGCCCCGGACAGGACAATCAGCCCCAGCATTTT; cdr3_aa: CASSPGQDNQPQHF
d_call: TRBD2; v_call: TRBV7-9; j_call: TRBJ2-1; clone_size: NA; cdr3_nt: TGTGCCAGCAGCCCTAGCGGGAATTACAATGAGCAGTTCTTC; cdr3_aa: CASSPSGNYNEQFF
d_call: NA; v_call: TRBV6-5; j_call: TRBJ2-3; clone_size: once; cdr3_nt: TGTGCCAGCAGCCTTACAGGTTCCCACACAGATACGCAGTATTTT; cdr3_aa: CASSLTGSHTDTQYF
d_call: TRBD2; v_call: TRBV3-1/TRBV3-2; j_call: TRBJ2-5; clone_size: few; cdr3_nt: TGTGCCAGCAGCCAAGATGTCCCTAGCGGAGAGACCCAGTACTTC; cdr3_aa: CASSQDVPSGETQYF
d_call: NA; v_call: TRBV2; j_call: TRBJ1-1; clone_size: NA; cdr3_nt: TGTGCCAGCTCGATCGTGACAGGAGCTTTCTTT; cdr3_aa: CASSIVTGAFF
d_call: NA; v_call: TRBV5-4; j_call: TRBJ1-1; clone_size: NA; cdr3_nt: TGTGCCAGCAGCTTACTCGCCGGCGGATCGGGGGCTTTCTTT; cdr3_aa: CASSLLAGGSGAFF
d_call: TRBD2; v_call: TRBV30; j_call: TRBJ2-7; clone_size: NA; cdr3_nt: TGTGCCTGGAGTCCTTACCGACTAGCGGGAGGTTCCTACGAGCAGTACTTC; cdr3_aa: CAWSPYRLAGGSYEQYF
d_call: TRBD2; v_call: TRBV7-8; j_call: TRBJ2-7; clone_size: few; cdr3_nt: TGTGCCAGCAGCTTGGTGGGAGGGACCGCCTACGAGCAGTACTTC; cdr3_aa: CASSLVGGTAYEQYF
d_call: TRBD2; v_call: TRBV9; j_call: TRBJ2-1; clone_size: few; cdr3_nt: TGTGCCAGCAGCCAAGATGGGACTAGCGGGGTTAATGAGCAGTTCTTC; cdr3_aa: CASSQDGTSGVNEQFF
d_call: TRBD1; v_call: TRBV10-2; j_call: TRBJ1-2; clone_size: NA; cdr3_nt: TGCGCCAGCACTGGACAGGGGAGAGAGGATGGCTACACCTTC; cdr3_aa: CASTGQGREDGYTF
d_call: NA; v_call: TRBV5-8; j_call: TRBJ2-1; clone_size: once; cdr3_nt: TGTGCCAGCAGCTTGACCGACTACGGCTACAATGAGCAGTTCTTC; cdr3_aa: CASSLTDYGYNEQFF
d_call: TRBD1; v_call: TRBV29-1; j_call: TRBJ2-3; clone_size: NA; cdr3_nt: TGCAGCGTTGCTCGGACAGGGAGCACAGATACGCAGTATTTT; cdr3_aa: CSVARTGSTDTQYF
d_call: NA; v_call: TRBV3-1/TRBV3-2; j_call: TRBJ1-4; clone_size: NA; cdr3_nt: TGTGCCAGCAGCCAGAGGGGACGCGGGACTTTAAATGAAAAACTGTTTTTT; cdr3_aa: CASSQRGRGTLNEKLFF
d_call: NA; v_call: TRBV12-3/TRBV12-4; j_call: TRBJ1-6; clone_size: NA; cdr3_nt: TGTGCCAGCAGTACGGACTTTAATTCACCCCTCCACTTT; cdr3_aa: CASSTDFNSPLHF
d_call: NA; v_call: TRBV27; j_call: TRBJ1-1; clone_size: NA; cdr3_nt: TGTGCCAGCAGTTCAGTCGGGGGGGGACGTATAAAAAACACTGAAGCTTTCTTT; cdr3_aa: CASSSVGGGRIKNTEAFF
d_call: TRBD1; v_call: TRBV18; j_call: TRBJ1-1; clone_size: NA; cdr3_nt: TGTGCCAGCTCCCGGGACAGGGGAAGCACTGAAGCTTTCTTT; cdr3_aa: CASSRDRGSTEAFF
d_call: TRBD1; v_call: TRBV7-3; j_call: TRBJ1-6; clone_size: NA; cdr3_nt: TGTGCCAGCAGCTTAATAGGAGCAGGGGGCGGATCACCCCTCCACTTT; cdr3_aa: CASSLIGAGGGSPLHF
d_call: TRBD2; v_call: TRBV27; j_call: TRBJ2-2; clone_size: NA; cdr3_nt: TGTGCCAGCAGTTCATACACCGGGACTAGAAAGTCTTCCGGGGAGCTGTTTTTT; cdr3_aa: CASSSYTGTRKSSGELFF
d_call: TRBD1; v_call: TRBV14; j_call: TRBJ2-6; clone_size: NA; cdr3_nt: TGTGCCAGCAGCCCAGGGACAGGGAGGGACTGGGCCAACGTCCTGACTTTC; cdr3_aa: CASSPGTGRDWANVLTF
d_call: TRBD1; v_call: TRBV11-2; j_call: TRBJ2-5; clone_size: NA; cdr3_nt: TGTGCCAGCAGCTTTAACAGGGGAGAGACCCAGTACTTC; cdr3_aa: CASSFNRGETQYF
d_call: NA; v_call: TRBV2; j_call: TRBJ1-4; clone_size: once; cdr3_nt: TGTGCCAGCAGTATAACAGGGAATGAAAAACTGTTTTTT; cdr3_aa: CASSITGNEKLFF
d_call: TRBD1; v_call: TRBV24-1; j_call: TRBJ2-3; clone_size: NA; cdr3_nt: TGTGCCACCAGTGGGTCCACAGGGGGCACAGATACGCAGTATTTT; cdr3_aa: CATSGSTGGTDTQYF
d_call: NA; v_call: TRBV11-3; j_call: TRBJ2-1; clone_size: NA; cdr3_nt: TGTGCCAGCAGCTCCCAGGGAGGTGAGCAGTTCTTC; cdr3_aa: CASSSQGGEQFF
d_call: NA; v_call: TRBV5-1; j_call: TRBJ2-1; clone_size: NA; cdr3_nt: TGCGCCAGCAGCTTGGCCCCCCCGGACAATGAGCAGTTCTTC; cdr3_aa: CASSLAPPDNEQFF
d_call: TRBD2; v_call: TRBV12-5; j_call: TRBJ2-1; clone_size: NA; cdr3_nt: TGTGCTAGTGGTTTGGTACTTGACGGGACTAGCGGGAGCAATGAGCAGTTCTTC; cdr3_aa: CASGLVLDGTSGSNEQFF
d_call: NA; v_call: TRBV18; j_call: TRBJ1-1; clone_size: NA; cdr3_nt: TGTGCCAGCTCACCGGAGACAGTGAACACTGAAGCTTTCTTT; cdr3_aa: CASSPETVNTEAFF
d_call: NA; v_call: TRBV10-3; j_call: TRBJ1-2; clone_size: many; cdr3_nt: TGTGCCATCATTTCAGGGGAGAGGGGCTACACCTTC; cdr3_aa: CAIISGERGYTF
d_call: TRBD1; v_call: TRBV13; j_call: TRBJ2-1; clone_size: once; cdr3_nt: TGTGCCAGCAGCTTGGAGGCCATAGGGGACAGGGTAGACAATGAGCAGTTCTTC; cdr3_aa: CASSLEAIGDRVDNEQFF
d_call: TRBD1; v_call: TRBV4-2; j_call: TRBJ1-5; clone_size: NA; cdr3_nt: TGTGCCAGCAGCCAAGATTTTGGACAGGGAGGTCAGCCCCAGCATTTT; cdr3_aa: CASSQDFGQGGQPQHF
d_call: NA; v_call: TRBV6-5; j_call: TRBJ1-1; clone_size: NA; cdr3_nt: TGTGCCAGCAGTTACTCCTGGGCTAACACTGAAGCTTTCTTT; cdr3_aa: CASSYSWANTEAFF